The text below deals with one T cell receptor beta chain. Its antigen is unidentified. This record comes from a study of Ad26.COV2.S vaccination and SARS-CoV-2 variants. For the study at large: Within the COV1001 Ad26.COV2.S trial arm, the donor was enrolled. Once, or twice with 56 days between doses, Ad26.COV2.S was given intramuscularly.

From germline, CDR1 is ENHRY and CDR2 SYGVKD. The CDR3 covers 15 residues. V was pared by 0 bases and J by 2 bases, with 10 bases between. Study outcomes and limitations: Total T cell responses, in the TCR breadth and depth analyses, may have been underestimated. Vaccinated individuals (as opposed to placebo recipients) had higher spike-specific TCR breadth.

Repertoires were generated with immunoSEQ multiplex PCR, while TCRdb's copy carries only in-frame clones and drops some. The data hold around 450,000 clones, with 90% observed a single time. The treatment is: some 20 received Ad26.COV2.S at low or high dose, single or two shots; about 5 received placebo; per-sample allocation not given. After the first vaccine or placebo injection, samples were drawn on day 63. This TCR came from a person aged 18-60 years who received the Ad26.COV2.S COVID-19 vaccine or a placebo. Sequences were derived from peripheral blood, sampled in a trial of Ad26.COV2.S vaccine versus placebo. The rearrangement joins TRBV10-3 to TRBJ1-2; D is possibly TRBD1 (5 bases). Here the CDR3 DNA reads TGTGCCATCAGTGAGTCCCAGGGAACCAACTATGGCTACACCTTC. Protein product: CAISESQGTNYGYTF.